The clone carrying this T cell receptor (beta chain) has only one observation. What it binds is unknown. Sequencing used immunoSEQ multiplex PCR; TCRdb keeps in-frame clones, though not all of them. The sample records 20,000 to 30,000 clones, over 55% being singletons. The germline gives CDR1 MNHNS, CDR2 SASEGT. V was clipped by 5 bases and J by 9 bases; unmatched bases: 11. There are 14 residues in the CDR3. The sample belongs to a study of cytotoxic CD8 clonotypes in ibrutinib-treated CLL. Notes on the study in general: Clonality increased at ibrutinib response and stayed stable in sustained remission. At progression, however, it fell back toward baseline. Different sampling times were used for sustained-remission and progressing patients.

The TCR was taken from a human donor with chronic lymphocytic leukemia. The chain has TRBV6-1 and TRBJ2-7, with 9 bases lining up with TRBD1. Material: PBMCs, obtained after 12 months of ibrutinib treatment. The CDR3 DNA follows: TGTGCCAGCAGTACGGTCATGGGACAGGGCGTGCAGTACTTC. Its protein is CASSTVMGQGVQYF.